Sequencing of this T cell receptor beta chain was carried out in a study of cytomegalovirus exposure and HLA in healthy donors. Study outcomes and limitations: Accounts indicate the classifier identified cytomegalovirus status with strong specificity and sensitivity. Later analysis indicated greater clonal expansion among HLA-associated TCR beta chains than among equally common other chains. Per a later analysis, 18,000 or so TCR beta sequences showed association with HLA alleles at 0.05 false discovery rate.

V was pared by 5 bases and J by 3 bases, with 12 bases of the junction left unmatched. This CDR3 has 16 amino acids. Germline V gene data show CDR1 as PRHDT and CDR2 as FYEKMQ (reference sequence). Primers: 60 Vbeta forward and 13 Jbeta reverse. Method: immunoSEQ multiplex PCR; TCRdb's copy keeps in-frame clones and lacks some. The sample gives approximately 110,000 clones, more than 70% of which show up once; roughly 1.9% is in the top ten. As to this clone: What it binds is unknown.

V gene TRBV13 combines with J gene TRBJ2-5, with 7 bases matching TRBD1. The specimen sequenced was PBMCs. The sequence was obtained from a man younger than 40 in good health and CMV-seronegative. The CDR3 region is CASSTGTAKGEETQYF. The DNA of the CDR3 is TGTGCCAGCAGCACCGGGACAGCAAAGGGTGAAGAGACCCAGTACTTC.